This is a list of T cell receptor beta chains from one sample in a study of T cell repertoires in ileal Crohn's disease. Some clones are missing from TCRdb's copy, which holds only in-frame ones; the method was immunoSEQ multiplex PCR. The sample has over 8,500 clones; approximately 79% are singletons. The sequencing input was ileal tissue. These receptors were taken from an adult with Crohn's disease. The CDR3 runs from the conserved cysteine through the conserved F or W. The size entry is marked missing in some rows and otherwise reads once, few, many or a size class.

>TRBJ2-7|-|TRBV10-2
CASSQTSGVYEQYF
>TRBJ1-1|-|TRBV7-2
CASSLAYRGTEAFF
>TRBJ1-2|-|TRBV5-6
CASSQSPGGGYTF
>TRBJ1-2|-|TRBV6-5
CASSPVGQNGYTF
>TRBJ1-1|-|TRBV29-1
CSVNRGPSEAFF
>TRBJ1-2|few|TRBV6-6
CASTRGQGNYGYTF
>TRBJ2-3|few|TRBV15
CATSRQGGATDTQYF
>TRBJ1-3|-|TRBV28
CASSLPRTASGNTIYF
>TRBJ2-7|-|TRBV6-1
CASKGTGLYEQYF
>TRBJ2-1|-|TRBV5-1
CASSFDPGAGNEQFF
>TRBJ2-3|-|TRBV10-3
CAISERESGDTQYF
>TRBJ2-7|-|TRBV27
CASSLGSGTAYEQYF
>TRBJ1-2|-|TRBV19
CASIARGGTDYGYTF
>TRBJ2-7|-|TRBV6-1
CASSPWGSEYEQYF
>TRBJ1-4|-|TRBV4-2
CASSLVQAETNEKLFF
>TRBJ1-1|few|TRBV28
CASSLTGGAGKAFF
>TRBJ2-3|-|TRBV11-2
CASSSPTDGADTQYF
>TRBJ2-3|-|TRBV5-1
CASSLGDRVTDTQYF
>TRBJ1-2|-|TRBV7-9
CASSGQDRGNYGYTF
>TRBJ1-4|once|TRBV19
CASSMWRSGTNEKLFF
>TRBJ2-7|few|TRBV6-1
CASSRTETYEQYF
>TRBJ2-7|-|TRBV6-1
CASILGGSKQYF
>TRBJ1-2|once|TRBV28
CASSFLQAPGYTF
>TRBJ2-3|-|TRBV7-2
CASSPPSDTQYF
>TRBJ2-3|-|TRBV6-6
CASLGGTDTQYF
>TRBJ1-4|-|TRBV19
CASQTGDNEKLFF